The clone carrying this T cell receptor beta chain was found a few times. Antigen unknown. With 4 bases removed from V and 0 bases from J, the gap between germline ends came to 15 bases. Per germline, CDR1 SGHRS and CDR2 YFSETQ. The CDR3 runs to 16 residues. This sample is drawn from a study of T cells after yellow fever vaccination. Study overall: Fractions low in cell number were prepared with SMART-Seq v4 Ultra Low Input.

TCR cDNA, made by 5'RACE template switching, carried an added universal primer site and UMIs. One entry per CDR3 protein results from TCRdb running MiXCR on the 5' RACE reads. Of some 560,000 distinct CDR3 sequences listed, about a fifth are singletons. General observations from the study: Contamination of FACS-sorted repertoires by abundant clonotypes from the bulk population could occur. Post-booster repertoires contained most primary-vaccination clones again (roughly 97% CD4, about 90% CD8).

This clonotype was sampled from a man aged 30-40 years who received the YFV17D yellow fever vaccine. The source material was PBMCs, sampled 15 days after the yellow fever booster vaccination. J is TRBJ2-3 and V is TRBV5-1; D might be TRBD2 (5 bases). The CDR3 sequence is CASSAVAKPSTDTQYF. The CDR3 nucleotides are TGCGCCAGCAGCGCGGTAGCGAAACCTAGCACAGATACGCAGTATTTT.